The clone carrying this TCR beta chain appeared a few times. Its antigen is not known. V lost 3 bases and J lost 4, with 9 bases in between. This CDR3 is built from 14 residues. Overall study findings and caveats: Larger-cohort validation covered only one TCR beta V-J rearrangement. Tumor Tregs overlapped most with tumor, then blood, naive CD4+ cells.

TCRdb reprocessed the 5' RACE reads via MiXCR and lists one record per CDR3 protein. The top ten clones hold roughly 3% of a sample with around 50,000 distinct CDR3 sequences, about 28% of them seen once. The TCR sequence derives from a female donor with breast cancer. This chain uses TRBV12-3 or TRBV12-4 with TRBJ2-2; no definite D call. Sequencing used tumor-infiltrating memory CD4+ T cells sorted from the breast tumor. Subset denoted: memory CD4+ T cells, CD4+CD45RO+CD25-. The CDR3: CASSFSLGTGELFF. As DNA, the CDR3 is TGTGCCAGCAGTTTTTCCTTGGGCACCGGGGAGCTGTTTTTT.